The 5 T cell receptor beta chains below were found in one sample sequenced in a study of graft-versus-host responses after intestinal transplantation. Data came from immunoSEQ multiplex PCR; TCRdb stores just in-frame clones and leaves some out. Here the sample spans about 94,000 clones, roughly 90% being singletons. Their antigens remain unidentified. The sequenced sample was unstimulated CD8+ T cells sorted from spleen or lymph node cells, obtained before intestinal transplant. The receptors stem from a human donor who received an intestinal transplant.

The sample holds one count of this clone. The chain carries TRBV5-1 and TRBJ2-7, with TRBD1 matching 11 bases. Trimming took 5 bases from V and 4 from J; bases not matched to a gene: 5. CDR3 length equals 14 residues. Germline values: CDR1 SGHRS, CDR2 YFSETQ. Written as DNA, the CDR3 is TGCGCCAGCAGGAGGACAGGGGGCCCTTACGAGCAGTACTTC. Translation gives CASRRTGGPYEQYF.

This rearrangement joins TRBV19 to TRBJ2-7, with D perhaps matching TRBD2 (6 bases). Germline-derived CDR1 and CDR2 are LNHDA and SQIVND (reference sequence). The CDR3 runs 13 residues. The V end lost 7 bases, the J end lost 2 bases, and 12 bases lay between the germline ends. CDR3 region: CASNEGTAYEQYF. The CDR3 region has the DNA TGTGCCAGTAACGAGGGGACTGCCTACGAGCAGTACTTC.

This chain uses TRBV7-2 with TRBJ2-5; D is unclear. Per germline, CDR1 SGHTA and CDR2 FQGNSA. The CDR3 covers 13 residues. V dropped 6 bases and J dropped 6 bases, with 14 bases sitting between them. The CDR3 nucleotides read TGTGCCAGCAGTTCCGGCGGCGGCCAGACCCAGTACTTC. Amino acid sequence: CASSSGGGQTQYF.

The CDR3 sequence: CASSLDRGADTQYF. CDR3 DNA: TGTGCCAGCAGCCTCGACAGGGGCGCAGATACGCAGTATTTT. This chain connects TRBV27 to TRBJ2-3; 8 bases align to TRBD1. The CDR3 runs to 14 residues. With V trimmed by 6 bases and J by 4 bases, 6 bases remained unmatched. The germline V gene has CDR1 MNHEY and CDR2 SMNVEV (reference sequence).

The count of this clone is one. This chain links TRBV7-9 with TRBJ2-5; 7 bases are a match to TRBD1. From germline, CDR1 is SEHNR and CDR2 FQNEAQ (reference sequence). The CDR3 loop spans 14 amino acids. With 6 bases clipped from V and 2 bases from J, the junction kept 6 bases outside the gene matches. The CDR3, as DNA: TGTGCCAGCAGATCCGGACAGGAACAAGAGACCCAGTACTTC. Translation gives CASRSGQEQETQYF.